The subject of this entry is one T cell receptor (beta chain). This specimen belongs to a study of OX40 agonist ivuxolimab in advanced cancers. Study in general: Treatment received earlier with anti-PD-1, anti-PD-L1 or anti-CTLA-4 agents was allowed, and under 50% had some. Partial response was recorded in three patients: one hepatocellular carcinoma and two cutaneous melanoma cases.

Using immunoSEQ multiplex PCR, the repertoire was profiled, and TCRdb retains in-frame clones only, with some absent. The sample consists of 83,000 or so clones, about 88% of them appearing once. Germline CDR1 and CDR2: SGHVS and FQNEAQ. The CDR3 contains 16 residues. Losses at the gene ends were 5 bases for V and 2 bases for J; bases not matched to a gene: 7. The rearrangement uses TRBV7-8 and TRBJ2-5; 11 positions agree with TRBD2. The specimen comprised CD4+ or CD8+ T cells sorted from blood, sampled in a trial of the OX40 agonist ivuxolimab. This clonotype originated in an adult with an advanced solid tumor such as melanoma, head and neck, liver or kidney cancer. The CDR3 DNA reads as TGTGCCAGCAGCCTAATGACTAGCGGGGTTCAAGAGACCCAGTACTTC. Translating gives CASSLMTSGVQETQYF.